Shown below are 4 T cell receptor beta chains from a single sample sequenced in a study of cytomegalovirus exposure and HLA in healthy donors. The study ran its PCR with 60 Vbeta and 13 Jbeta primers. Data came from immunoSEQ multiplex PCR; TCRdb stores just in-frame clones and leaves some out. The sample contains roughly 130,000 clones, roughly 77% of which appear only once. The sample was PBMCs. The receptor source for this set is a man aged 25 to 40 in good health and CMV-seronegative.

The CDR3 protein is CASSSAGRSHSPLHF. CDR3 in DNA: TGTGCCAGCAGCTCCGCGGGGAGGTCGCATTCACCCCTCCACTTT. This chain joins TRBV7-2 and TRBJ1-6; D not certain. The CDR3 is 15 amino acids. V was pared by 4 bases and J by 8 bases, with 15 bases between. The germline CDR1 and CDR2 sequences are SGHTA and FQGNSA.

The gene calls are TRBV11-2 and TRBJ2-7, with 10 bases fitting TRBD1. The CDR3 has 16 residues. Trimming at V came to 1 base and at J to 6 bases, leaving 9 bases not matched to a gene. Per the germline V gene, CDR1 is SGHAT and CDR2 is FQNNGV. In DNA, the CDR3 is TGTGCCAGCAGCTTAGGCCCCGGGACAGGGGTAAGCGAGCAGTACTTC. The encoded protein is CASSLGPGTGVSEQYF.

The chain links TRBV2 to TRBJ2-7; tentatively, D is TRBD2 (5 bases). V lost 11 bases to trimming and J lost 0 bases, with 14 bases between them. CDR1 is SNHLY, CDR2 FYNNEI, per germline. The CDR3 runs to 13 residues. The CDR3 sequence: CAVRVGLSYEQYF. CDR3 DNA sequence: TGTGCCGTAAGGGTCGGACTCTCCTACGAGCAGTACTTC.

V gene TRBV14 combines with J gene TRBJ1-1; D might be TRBD1 (6 bases). The CDR3 runs 13 residues. Per germline, CDR1 SGHDN and CDR2 FVKESK. Deletions cut 4 bases from V and 5 bases from J, with 11 bases between. The CDR3 DNA reads TGTGCCAGCAGCCTGCCAGGGGAAACTGAAGCTTTCTTT. Protein sequence: CASSLPGETEAFF.